This TCR beta chain was retrieved from a study of cytomegalovirus exposure and HLA in healthy donors. Germline V gene sequence: CDR1 SGHVS, CDR2 FQNEAQ. Deletions cut 5 bases from V and 4 bases from J, with 11 bases between. The CDR3 has 13 residues. It was with 60 Vbeta and 13 Jbeta primers that the PCR ran. TCRdb's table, derived via immunoSEQ multiplex PCR, lists solely in-frame clones and lacks some. This sample has roughly 99,000 clones; more than 70% occur once, and the top ten carry approximately 2.2%. The chain joins TRBV7-8 to TRBJ1-1, with D perhaps TRBD1 (6 bases). The receptor comes from a man younger than 35 in good health and CMV-seronegative. The sequencing input was PBMCs. The CDR3, as DNA: TGTGCCAGCAGCCACCAGGGGCCCACTGAAGCTTTCTTT. Amino acids: CASSHQGPTEAFF. The variable domain in full, with the rest retrieved from reference TRBV7-8 and TRBJ1-1, is GAGVSQSPRYKVAKRGQDVALRCDPISGHVSLFWYQQALGQGPEFLTYFQNEAQLDKSGLPSDRFFAERPEGSVSTLKIQRTQQEDSAVYLCASSHQGPTEAFFGQGTRLTVV.